Below are 9 T cell receptor beta chains sequenced from a single sample in a study of OX40 agonist ivuxolimab in advanced cancers. Clones were sequenced by immunoSEQ multiplex PCR, and TCRdb holds only the in-frame ones, with some missing. The sample consists of roughly 70,000 clones, roughly nine tenths of them appearing once. This material consisted of CD4+ or CD8+ T cells sorted from blood, taken in a trial of the OX40 agonist ivuxolimab. Receptor source: an adult with an advanced solid tumor such as melanoma, head and neck, liver or kidney cancer.

The chain has TRBV7-3 and TRBJ2-7; tentatively, D is TRBD1 (6 bases). Germline V gene data show CDR1 as SGHTA and CDR2 as FQGTGA. The CDR3 length is 13 residues. Trimming stripped 4 bases from V and 8 bases from J, with 15 bases between. The CDR3: CASSSTTGSQQYF. The CDR3 DNA sequence: TGTGCCAGCAGCTCTACTACAGGGTCCCAGCAGTACTTC.

This clone was counted a single time. This chain uses TRBV12-5 with TRBJ2-5; 8 positions match TRBD1. CDR1 and CDR2 (germline): LGHNT, FRNRAP. CDR3 length: 14 residues. The V and J ends lost 2 bases and 5 bases, in that order; junction bases with no gene match: 4. CDR3 DNA: TGTGCTAGTGGTTTGACCCGACAGGGGGAGACCCAGTACTTC. Its translation is CASGLTRQGETQYF. Filled out from reference TRBV12-5 and TRBJ2-5, the complete variable domain reads DARVTQTPRHKVTEMGQEVTMRCQPILGHNTVFWYRQTMMQGLELLAYFRNRAPLDDSGMPKDRFSAEMPDATLATLKIQPSEPRDSAVYFCASGLTRQGETQYFGPGTRLLVL.

Concerning this clone: One end of the junction is discordant with germline, which a read error may explain. The chain joins TRBV20-1 to TRBJ1-2, with TRBD1 matching over 8 bases. Germline CDR1 DFQATT, CDR2 SNEGSKA (reference sequence). The CDR3 consists of 11 residues. The CDR3 bases are TGCAGTGCTATTGGACAGGGAGGTTATTCCTTC. Its translation is CSAIGQGGYSF.

V is TRBV6-5 and J is TRBJ2-7, with TRBD2 identical over 7 bases. This CDR3 is built from 14 residues. Germline trimming cut 7 bases from V and 1 base from J; bases unmatched to any gene: 7. CDR1 is MNHEY, CDR2 SVGAGI, per germline. CDR3 residues: CASNSGAPSYEQYF. The DNA of the CDR3 is TGTGCCAGCAACAGCGGGGCCCCATCCTACGAGCAGTACTTC.

This chain uses TRBV7-3 with TRBJ2-5; TRBD2 matches at 12 bases. Losses at the gene ends were 4 bases for V and 5 bases for J; bases not matched to a gene: 8. In germline, CDR1 is SGHTA, CDR2 FQGTGA. The CDR3 runs to 16 residues. The CDR3 DNA follows: TGTGCCAGCAGCTCTAGGGGACTAGCGGGCTTGGAGACCCAGTACTTC. Its translation: CASSSRGLAGLETQYF.

V is TRBV6-1 and J is TRBJ1-1; D call uncertain. Germline loops: CDR1 MNHNS, CDR2 SASEGT. The length of the CDR3 is 13 residues. Trimming shortened V by 4 bases and J by 4 bases, and 10 bases separated the two germline ends. CDR3 region: CASSVEGSTEAFF. CDR3 sequence (DNA): TGTGCCAGCAGTGTAGAGGGCTCCACTGAAGCTTTCTTT.

V is TRBV5-6 and J is TRBJ2-3; no reliable D call. CDR1 SGHDT and CDR2 YYEEEE come from the germline V gene. This CDR3 is 15 amino acids long. V was trimmed by 1 base and J by 1 base, leaving 10 bases between them. CDR3 in amino acids: CASSLFVSGTDTQYF. CDR3 coding DNA: TGTGCCAGCAGCTTGTTTGTTTCAGGCACAGATACGCAGTATTTT.

The chain links TRBV2 to TRBJ1-2; the match to TRBD1 covers 7 bases. V was pared by 9 bases and J by 3 bases, with 1 base of the junction left unmatched. Germline loops: CDR1 SNHLY, CDR2 FYNNEI. This CDR3 has 11 residues. This CDR3 reads CARGQDYGYTF. For the CDR3, the DNA is TGTGCCAGAGGACAGGACTATGGCTACACCTTC.

This rearrangement joins TRBV7-8 to TRBJ1-3; D unresolved. CDR3 length equals 12 residues. Trimming cost V 1 base and J 8 bases, with 6 bases left between them. Looked up from germline, CDR1 is SGHVS and CDR2 is FQNEAQ. CDR3 region: CASSLGEDTIYF. CDR3 nucleotides: TGTGCCAGCAGCTTAGGGGAGGACACCATATATTTT. Supplemented by reference TRBV7-8 and TRBJ1-3, the full variable domain reads GAGVSQSPRYKVAKRGQDVALRCDPISGHVSLFWYQQALGQGPEFLTYFQNEAQLDKSGLPSDRFFAERPEGSVSTLKIQRTQQEDSAVYLCASSLGEDTIYFGEGSWLTVV.